These 3 T cell receptor beta chains share one sample of origin, sequenced in a study of CD8 T cells in ankylosing spondylitis (dated by TCRdb to 2017 to 2019). Libraries came from 5' RACE. TCRdb records Illumina HiSeq 2500 as the sequencer. TCRdb's own reprocessing of the public reads used fastp at Q25 and MiXCR and kept productive beta chains. Merged by CDR3 protein, the rows form single entries marked with the most common genes and DNA. The sample table lists 350,000 to 400,000 distinct CDR3 sequences, roughly 22% of them with a count of one. Around 13% of the sample is taken by the ten largest. Specimen: blood, either unsorted or a sorted T cell fraction (not recorded which). These receptors all stem from a male donor with ankylosing spondylitis or in good health (not recorded which).

The chain recombines TRBV14 with TRBJ2-7; no clear D. Deletions cut 1 base from V and 0 bases from J, with 10 bases between. Germline loops: CDR1 SGHDN, CDR2 FVKESK. This CDR3 has 15 residues. CDR3 in DNA: TGTGCCAGCAGCCAAGTGGCAGCGAGCTCCTACGAGCAGTACTTC. Translation: CASSQVAASSYEQYF.

The rearrangement joins TRBV12-3 or TRBV12-4 to TRBJ1-2; D gene uncertain. The CDR3 contains 14 residues. V was clipped by 1 base and J by 3 bases, with 9 bases between them. The CDR3 spells CASSLGTLDYGYTF. The DNA of the CDR3 is TGTGCCAGCAGTTTAGGGACCCTTGACTATGGCTACACCTTC.

J is TRBJ2-1 and V is TRBV14; 11 bases agree with TRBD1. Germline V gene sequence: CDR1 SGHDN, CDR2 FVKESK. There are 18 residues in the CDR3. With V trimmed by 1 base and J by 7 bases, 12 bases remained unmatched. The CDR3 nucleotides are TGTGCCAGCAGCCAAGGGACGAACCGGGACAGGGGGTTTAATGAGCAGTTCTTC. Amino acids: CASSQGTNRDRGFNEQFF. Using reference TRBV14 and TRBJ2-1 for the parts outside the CDR3, the full variable domain is EAGVTQFPSHSVIEKGQTVTLRCDPISGHDNLYWYRRVMGKEIKFLLHFVKESKQDESGMPNNRFLAERTGGTYSTLKVQPAELEDSGVYFCASSQGTNRDRGFNEQFFGPGTRLTVL.